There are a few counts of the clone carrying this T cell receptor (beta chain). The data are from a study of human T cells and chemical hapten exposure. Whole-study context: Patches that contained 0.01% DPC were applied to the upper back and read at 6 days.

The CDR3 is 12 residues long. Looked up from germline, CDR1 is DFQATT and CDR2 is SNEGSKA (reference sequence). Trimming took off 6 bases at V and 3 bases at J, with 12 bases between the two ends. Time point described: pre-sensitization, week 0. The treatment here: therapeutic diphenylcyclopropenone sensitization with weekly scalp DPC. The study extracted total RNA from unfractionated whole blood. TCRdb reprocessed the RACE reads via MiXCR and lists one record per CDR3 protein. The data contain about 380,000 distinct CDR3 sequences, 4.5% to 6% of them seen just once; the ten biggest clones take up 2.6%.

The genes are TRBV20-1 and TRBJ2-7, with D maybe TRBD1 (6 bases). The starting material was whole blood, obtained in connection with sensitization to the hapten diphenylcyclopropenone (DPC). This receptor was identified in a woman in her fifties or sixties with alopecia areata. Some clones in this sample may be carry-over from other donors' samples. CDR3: CSAVGQYYEQYF. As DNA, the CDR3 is TGCAGTGCCGTGGGACAATACTACGAGCAGTACTTC.